These 22 T cell receptor beta chains were all obtained from the same sample, sequenced in a study of control samples from healthy donors and cancer patients. Here immunoSEQ multiplex PCR was the method, and the copy in TCRdb shows in-frame clones only, minus some. The repertoire holds about 170,000 clones, with 90% to 95% as singletons. Sequencing was done on a sample of blood. The receptors stem from a woman under 40 in good health.

The rearrangement joins TRBV21-1 to TRBJ1-2. TRBV21-1 is listed as a pseudogene. The CDR3 is made up of 16 amino acids. The CDR3 loop is CASSKLCSRSNYGYTF. The CDR3 nucleotides read TGTGCCAGCAGCAAACTTTGCAGCCGCTCTAACTATGGCTACACCTTC.

DNA for the CDR3: TGTGCCAGCAGGATGGACAGCTCCTACGAGCAGTACTTC. This encodes CASRMDSSYEQYF. The genes are TRBV5-6 and TRBJ2-7; a weak D match, TRBD1 (6 bases). V was shortened by 5 bases and J by 0 bases, with 9 bases between the two germline ends. The CDR3 covers 13 residues. CDR1 is SGHDT, CDR2 YYEEEE, per germline.

A note on this clone: The same CDR3 arises from other DNA sequences in this sample as well. V gene TRBV5-6 combines with J gene TRBJ1-5, with D possibly TRBD1 on 6 matching bases. CDR1 and CDR2 from the germline V gene are SGHDT and YYEEEE. The V end lost 0 bases, the J end lost 1 base, and 8 bases lay between the germline ends. The CDR3 is 15 amino acids. This CDR3 is CASSLGQGSNQPQHF. The CDR3 DNA sequence: TGTGCCAGCAGCTTGGGGCAGGGGAGCAATCAGCCCCAGCATTTT.

A single count supports this clone. The chain carries TRBV19 and TRBJ2-5; D gene ambiguous. This CDR3 region has 12 residues. Germline loops: CDR1 LNHDA, CDR2 SQIVND (reference sequence). Trimming stripped 7 bases from V and 0 bases from J, with 6 bases between. The CDR3 nucleotides read TGTGCCAGTACACAGTACCAAGAGACCCAGTACTTC. Its translation: CASTQYQETQYF.

The V and J genes are TRBV15 and TRBJ2-4; D is ambiguous. Trimming stripped 3 bases from V and 3 bases from J, with 6 bases between. The V gene's germline CDR1 is LNHNV and CDR2 YYDKDF (reference sequence). There are 13 residues in the CDR3. The DNA for the CDR3 is TGTGCCACCAGCAGGGACGGCAAAAACATTCAGTACTTC. Amino acid sequence: CATSRDGKNIQYF. The full variable domain, with the rest looked up from reference TRBV15 and TRBJ2-4, is DAMVIQNPRYQVTQFGKPVTLSCSQTLNHNVMYWYQQKSSQAPKLLFHYYDKDFNNEADTPDNFQSRRPNTSFCFLDIRSPGLGDTAMYLCATSRDGKNIQYFGAGTRLSVL.

The chain couples TRBV5-5 to TRBJ2-7; no firm D call. Germline values: CDR1 SGHKS, CDR2 YYEKEE (reference sequence). The germline V and J ends were trimmed by 3 bases and 3 bases, with 7 bases remaining between them. The CDR3 loop spans 12 amino acids. CDR3 DNA sequence: TGTGCCAGCAGCTCCAGAAACTACGAGCAGTACTTC. It translates to CASSSRNYEQYF.

In DNA form, the CDR3 reads TGCGCCAGCAGCTTGGCCGGGGGGGCGCGTGTATTGAACACTGAAGCTTTCTTT. This encodes CASSLAGGARVLNTEAFF. This sequence joins TRBV5-1 and TRBJ1-1; D may be TRBD1 (6 bases). From germline, CDR1 is SGHRS and CDR2 YFSETQ. Trimming left V 0 bases short and J 0 bases short, with 18 bases between. The CDR3 spans 18 residues. Looking up the rest from reference TRBV5-1 and TRBJ1-1 gives the full variable domain: KAGVTQTPRYLIKTRGQQVTLSCSPISGHRSVSWYQQTPGQGLQFLFEYFSETQRNKGNFPGRFSGRQFSNSRSEMNVSTLELGDSALYLCASSLAGGARVLNTEAFFGQGTRLTVV.

The V call is TRBV7-9, the J call TRBJ1-4; no clear D gene. Germline lookup yields CDR1 SEHNR and CDR2 FQNEAQ (reference sequence). Trimming shortened V by 0 bases and J by 3 bases, and 5 bases separated the two germline ends. This CDR3 is 14 amino acids long. CDR3 sequence reads: CASSLAGSNEKLFF. The CDR3, as DNA: TGTGCCAGCAGCTTAGCCGGATCTAATGAAAAACTGTTTTTT.

A single count supports this clone. The rearrangement links TRBV6-5 to TRBJ1-5; D remains unclear. This CDR3 region has 15 residues. The germline CDR1 and CDR2 sequences are MNHEY and SVGAGI. Trimming took 0 bases from V and 4 from J, leaving 10 bases between them. The CDR3 sequence: CASSYSRTGNQPQHF. The CDR3, as DNA: TGTGCCAGCAGTTACTCGAGGACCGGGAATCAGCCCCAGCATTTT.

This chain uses TRBV2 with TRBJ1-2, with D tentatively TRBD1 (5 bases). Trimming cost V 7 bases and J 3 bases, with 12 bases left between them. CDR1 and CDR2 from the germline V gene are SNHLY and FYNNEI. This CDR3 contains 13 residues. The CDR3, as DNA: TGTGCCAGCACCCGGGACGCCTACTATGGCTACACCTTC. The encoded protein is CASTRDAYYGYTF.

This clone was counted only a few times. This could be a read error, since a much larger clone is one nucleotide away. This specimen includes other DNA sequences encoding the same CDR3. The genes are TRBV27 and TRBJ2-7; 7 bases align to TRBD1. CDR1 is MNHEY, CDR2 SMNVEV, per germline (reference sequence). The V gene end was trimmed by 3 bases and the J gene end by 3 bases; junction bases not matched to a gene: 2. The CDR3 totals 13 residues. CDR3 bases: TGTGCCAGCAGTTTCCAGGGGGACTACGAGCAGTACTTC. It yields the protein CASSFQGDYEQYF.

This clone is a singleton in its sample. The V call is TRBV12-5, the J call TRBJ2-3; tentative D call: TRBD2 (5 bases). Germline CDR1 is LGHNT and CDR2 is FRNRAP. V was shortened by 0 bases and J by 2 bases, with 15 bases between the two germline ends. The CDR3 covers 17 residues. The CDR3 nucleotides are TGTGCTAGTGGTTTGGTACGGGTGGGAGAGGACACAGATACGCAGTATTTT. Its protein product is CASGLVRVGEDTDTQYF.

DNA for the CDR3: TGCGCCAGCAGCCAAGGAAGGGGGGCCGCCGGAAATGAAGCTTTCTTT. It encodes CASSQGRGAAGNEAFF. This sequence joins TRBV4-3 and TRBJ1-1; D possibly corresponds to TRBD1 (6 bases). The germline gives CDR1 LGHNA, CDR2 YSLEER. This CDR3 is 16 amino acids long. The V end lost 1 base, the J end lost 7 bases, and 19 bases lay between the germline ends.

The rearrangement uses TRBV10-1 and TRBJ1-1; TRBD1 might be the D (5 bases). The CDR3 runs to 13 residues. CDR1 and CDR2 (germline): WNHNN, SYGVQD (reference sequence). Trimming removed 8 bases at V and 7 bases at J, with 17 bases between. CDR3 region: CASASDSNLEAFF. CDR3 sequence (DNA): TGCGCCAGCGCCTCCGACAGTAACCTTGAAGCTTTCTTT.

The chain links TRBV19 to TRBJ2-7; a weak D match, TRBD2 (7 bases). The CDR3 contains 13 residues. Between the trimmed V and J ends, which lost 3 bases and 3 bases, there was a span of 9 bases. Per germline, CDR1 LNHDA and CDR2 SQIVND (reference sequence). The CDR3 coding sequence is TGTGCCAGTAGTATGGGGGGGCACTACGAGCAGTACTTC. Its translation: CASSMGGHYEQYF.

The chain combines TRBV27 with TRBJ1-2; maybe TRBD1 (6 bases). This CDR3 comprises 13 residues. Trimming took off 4 bases at V and 4 bases at J, with 10 bases between the two ends. The germline CDR1 and CDR2 sequences are MNHEY and SMNVEV (reference sequence). Here the CDR3 reads CASSSGASYGYTF. CDR3 nucleotides: TGTGCCAGCAGTTCAGGGGCGTCCTATGGCTACACCTTC.

For the CDR3, the DNA is TGTGCCACCAGTGAGACAGGGCTCTACGAGCAGTACTTC. Protein: CATSETGLYEQYF. J is TRBJ2-7 and V is TRBV24-1, with 7 positions matching TRBD1. The V gene end was trimmed by 4 bases and the J gene end by 3 bases; junction bases not matched to a gene: 2. CDR3 length equals 13 residues. Germline values: CDR1 KGHDR, CDR2 SFDVKD.

CDR3 coding DNA: TGTGCCACCAGCGTACTAGCGGGAGTCAAAAACATTCAGTACTTC. Protein: CATSVLAGVKNIQYF. The chain is built from TRBV15 and TRBJ2-4, with TRBD2 matching over 11 bases. V was pared by 5 bases and J by 3 bases, with 3 bases of the junction left unmatched. The CDR3 contains 15 residues. Per the germline V gene, CDR1 is LNHNV and CDR2 is YYDKDF (reference sequence).

The rearrangement uses TRBV6-5 and TRBJ1-2; D unclear. The germline V and J ends were trimmed by 2 bases and 4 bases, with 11 bases remaining between them. Germline assignment: CDR1 MNHEY and CDR2 SVGAGI. The CDR3 has 14 residues. In DNA form, the CDR3 reads TGTGCCAGCAGTTACGGGCAGGATTCCTATGGCTACACCTTC. It yields the protein CASSYGQDSYGYTF.

The chain has TRBV7-9 and TRBJ1-2; maybe TRBD1 (6 bases). The ends were cut back, 2 bases at V and 6 bases at J, with 13 bases in the middle. The CDR3 totals 14 residues. Germline V lookup: CDR1 SEHNR, CDR2 FQNEAQ (reference sequence). Here the CDR3 reads CASSLLRAGDGYTF. The CDR3 nucleotides are TGTGCCAGCAGCTTACTTCGGGCAGGGGATGGCTACACCTTC.

This chain connects TRBV1 to TRBJ2-7; TRBD2, the table's D call, was not compared with the DNA. TRBV1 is reported as a pseudogene. There are 14 residues in the CDR3. The CDR3 sequence is CTSRGLVSSYEQYF. For the CDR3, the DNA is TGCACCAGCAGGGGACTAGTGAGCTCCTACGAGCAGTACTTC.

Of note for this clone: The same CDR3 arises from other DNA sequences in this sample as well. This chain links TRBV6-5 with TRBJ1-2; D unclear. V was cut by 6 bases and J by 4 bases, with 6 bases left in between. This CDR3 has 11 amino acids. Germline V gene lookup returns CDR1 MNHEY and CDR2 SVGAGI. CDR3 loop: CASSDSYGYTF. Here the CDR3 DNA reads TGTGCCAGCAGCGATTCCTATGGCTACACCTTC.